This record looks at one T cell receptor (beta chain) sequence and its context. Its antigen is as yet unknown. The sample is drawn from a study of CXCR3-negative and CXCR3-positive naive CD8 T cells. General study points: TRB CDR3s were more hydrophobic in CXCR3-positive than in CXCR3-negative naive cells.

CDR1 is MGHRA, CDR2 YSYEKL, per germline. The CDR3 totals 17 residues. Each TRB cDNA library was prepared by 5' RACE (with UMI labels). Following a re-call of the 5' RACE reads, TCRdb has one entry per CDR3 protein and lacks DNA. The table lists some 140,000 distinct CDR3 sequences, with 0.4% to 0.5% in the top ten. The chain uses TRBV4-1 and TRBJ2-6; checking the TCRdb D call of TRBD2 is not possible without DNA. The source is a human donor in good health. Some clones in this sample may be carry-over from other donors' samples. Sample: naive CXCR3+ CD8+ T cells from blood. Regarding subset: CD45RO-CCR7+CD27+CD95- naive CD8+ T cells expressing CXCR3 (TNR3+). The CDR3 reads CASRRAEGNGGANVLTF.